Here is one T cell receptor (beta chain) with its context. Antigen specificity is unknown. With the Oncomine TCR Beta short-read assay, DNA from cultured CD4+ T cells was sequenced. TCRdb itself ran the PCR reads through MiXCR, one entry per CDR3 protein. The repertoire holds more than 10,000 distinct CDR3 sequences, with under 35% as singletons. The data stem from a study of vaccination and CD4 T cells after COVID-19. Study as a whole: Four females and six males made up the convalescents, two of whom were Hispanic. Post-vaccination specimens were collected at a median of roughly 78 days following dose two (range 14 to 241). Study-level results: Relatively few convalescent patients were studied, without early post-infection timepoints.

The sample's treatment: approximately nine-day PBMC culture with coronavirus spike peptide pools or control peptides (ViraFEST assay). Trimming took 2 bases from V and 6 from J, leaving 13 bases between them. This CDR3 has 14 residues. The clonotype comes from a human donor who had recovered from COVID-19. Sequencing was performed on CD4+ T cells from blood, cultured in vitro, taken after SARS-CoV-2 vaccination. J is TRBJ1-2 and V is TRBV12-3 or TRBV12-4; no reliable D call. CDR3 loop: CASSLRLQLNGYTF. CDR3 coding DNA: TGTGCCAGCAGTTTAAGGCTCCAGTTGAATGGCTACACCTTC.